This is a list of T cell receptor beta chains from one sample in a study of Graves' ophthalmopathy and Graves' hyperthyroidism. TCRdb passed the multiplex PCR reads through MiXCR, listing each CDR3 protein once. The top ten hold around 1.5% of the sample, which has around 400,000 distinct CDR3 sequences, approximately 20% seen once. Material: peripheral blood. These receptors all stem from a woman younger than 35 with Graves' ophthalmopathy. CDR3s include the opening cysteine and the closing phenylalanine or tryptophan. Each record gives: J gene, clone size, D gene, V gene, CDR3 protein, CDR3 DNA. A D gene is named only where the DNA matches it firmly. The listing skips clone size in some rows; elsewhere it reads once, few, many or a size class.

j_call: TRBJ1-1; clone_size: once; d_call: TRBD1; v_call: TRBV6-1; cdr3_aa: CASRRQGQGAEAFF; cdr3_nt: TGTGCCAGCAGACGGCAGGGACAGGGGGCTGAAGCTTTCTTT
j_call: TRBJ2-7; clone_size: many; d_call: .; v_call: TRBV10-2; cdr3_aa: CASSVGYEQYF; cdr3_nt: TGCGCCAGCAGTGTCGGCTACGAGCAGTACTTC
j_call: TRBJ1-6; clone_size: many; d_call: .; v_call: TRBV7-2; cdr3_aa: CASSLRESPLHF; cdr3_nt: TGTGCCAGCAGCTTGAGGGAATCACCCCTCCACTTT
j_call: TRBJ2-2; clone_size: many; d_call: .; v_call: TRBV6-1; cdr3_aa: CASRLANNGELFF; cdr3_nt: TGTGCCAGCAGGCTAGCGAATAATGGGGAGCTGTTTTTT
j_call: TRBJ1-2; clone_size: many; d_call: .; v_call: TRBV11-1; cdr3_aa: CASSPDTGHDYGYTF; cdr3_nt: TGTGCCAGCAGCCCCGATACCGGACACGACTATGGCTACACCTTC
j_call: TRBJ1-2; clone_size: few; d_call: .; v_call: TRBV18; cdr3_aa: CASSPPGDGGYTF; cdr3_nt: TGTGCCAGCTCACCACCTGGGGACGGTGGCTACACCTTC
j_call: TRBJ2-5; clone_size: .; d_call: .; v_call: TRBV4-2; cdr3_aa: CASSQDLFGGQLQETQYF; cdr3_nt: TGTGCCAGCAGCCAAGATCTATTCGGTGGGCAGCTCCAAGAGACCCAGTACTTC
j_call: TRBJ2-4; clone_size: few; d_call: TRBD1; v_call: TRBV27; cdr3_aa: CASGQGADYYKNIQYF; cdr3_nt: TGTGCCAGCGGACAGGGGGCGGACTACTACAAAAACATTCAGTACTTC
j_call: TRBJ1-3; clone_size: .; d_call: .; v_call: TRBV7-8; cdr3_aa: CASSLGYAEENTIYF; cdr3_nt: TGTGCCAGCAGCTTAGGATACGCAGAGGAAAACACCATATATTTT
j_call: TRBJ1-5; clone_size: many; d_call: .; v_call: TRBV2; cdr3_aa: CASWAGEPQPQHF; cdr3_nt: TGTGCCAGCTGGGCAGGGGAGCCCCAGCCCCAGCATTTT
j_call: TRBJ2-4; clone_size: many; d_call: TRBD1; v_call: TRBV7-3; cdr3_aa: CASSLQGPGTGQNIQYF; cdr3_nt: TGTGCCAGCTCCTTGCAAGGCCCCGGGACAGGACAAAACATTCAGTACTTC
j_call: TRBJ1-2; clone_size: many; d_call: .; v_call: TRBV28; cdr3_aa: CASTQGATGLLNGYTF; cdr3_nt: TGTGCCAGCACGCAGGGCGCCACCGGCCTATTAAATGGCTACACCTTC
j_call: TRBJ2-7; clone_size: many; d_call: .; v_call: TRBV24-1; cdr3_aa: CATSDFKGVQYF; cdr3_nt: TGTGCCACCAGTGATTTCAAGGGTGTTCAGTACTTC
j_call: TRBJ2-5; clone_size: many; d_call: TRBD2; v_call: TRBV20-1; cdr3_aa: CSASPRTSRETQYF; cdr3_nt: TGCAGTGCTAGCCCCAGGACTAGTCGGGAGACCCAGTACTTC
j_call: TRBJ1-5; clone_size: many; d_call: .; v_call: TRBV27; cdr3_aa: CAASRGGNQPQHF; cdr3_nt: TGTGCCGCCAGTAGGGGGGGAAATCAGCCCCAGCATTTT
j_call: TRBJ1-2; clone_size: many; d_call: .; v_call: TRBV27; cdr3_aa: CASSRYPGENYGYTF; cdr3_nt: TGTGCCAGCAGTCGTTACCCGGGGGAAAACTATGGCTACACCTTC
j_call: TRBJ2-7; clone_size: many; d_call: .; v_call: TRBV7-2; cdr3_aa: CASSLRVRGWEQYF; cdr3_nt: TGTGCCAGCAGCTTAAGGGTTCGGGGCTGGGAGCAGTACTTC
j_call: TRBJ1-1; clone_size: many; d_call: .; v_call: TRBV7-9; cdr3_aa: CASSLGGPNTEAFF; cdr3_nt: TGTGCCAGCAGCTTGGGGGGCCCCAACACTGAAGCTTTCTTT
j_call: TRBJ2-2; clone_size: many; d_call: .; v_call: TRBV29-1; cdr3_aa: CSAREQGNTGELFF; cdr3_nt: TGCAGCGCTAGGGAACAGGGAAACACCGGGGAGCTGTTTTTT
j_call: TRBJ2-7; clone_size: .; d_call: TRBD1; v_call: TRBV18; cdr3_aa: CASSPGQEIPYEQYF; cdr3_nt: TGTGCCAGCTCACCAGGACAGGAGATCCCCTACGAGCAGTACTTC
j_call: TRBJ1-5; clone_size: many; d_call: .; v_call: TRBV7-2; cdr3_aa: CASSLGRAMGQPQHF; cdr3_nt: TGTGCCAGCAGCTTAGGAAGGGCGATGGGTCAGCCCCAGCATTTT
j_call: TRBJ1-5; clone_size: many; d_call: .; v_call: TRBV6-4; cdr3_aa: CASRQASGPNSNQPQHF; cdr3_nt: TGTGCCAGCAGACAGGCCTCGGGACCAAATAGCAATCAGCCCCAGCATTTT
j_call: TRBJ1-5; clone_size: many; d_call: TRBD1; v_call: TRBV12-3/TRBV12-4; cdr3_aa: CASRRTGDNQPQHF; cdr3_nt: TGTGCCAGCAGACGGACAGGTGACAATCAGCCCCAGCATTTT
j_call: TRBJ2-7; clone_size: .; d_call: TRBD2; v_call: TRBV6-2/TRBV6-3; cdr3_aa: CASRPGVAGVRSYEQYF; cdr3_nt: TGTGCCAGCAGACCCGGTGTAGCGGGAGTTCGGTCCTACGAGCAGTACTTC
j_call: TRBJ1-3; clone_size: .; d_call: .; v_call: TRBV4-2; cdr3_aa: CASSQDTAGIGNTIYF; cdr3_nt: TGTGCCAGCAGCCAAGATACGGCAGGCATTGGAAACACCATATATTTT
j_call: TRBJ1-2; clone_size: many; d_call: .; v_call: TRBV19; cdr3_aa: CASSLRQRDYGYTF; cdr3_nt: TGTGCCAGTAGTCTCAGGCAGAGGGATTATGGCTACACCTTC
j_call: TRBJ2-7; clone_size: many; d_call: .; v_call: TRBV2; cdr3_aa: CASAPRGSYEQYF; cdr3_nt: TGTGCCAGCGCCCCTCGGGGATCCTACGAGCAGTACTTC
j_call: TRBJ2-3; clone_size: many; d_call: .; v_call: TRBV6-4; cdr3_aa: CASTRQGGPPTDTQYF; cdr3_nt: TGTGCCAGCACCCGGCAGGGCGGTCCCCCCACAGATACGCAGTATTTT
j_call: TRBJ1-2; clone_size: many; d_call: .; v_call: TRBV20-1; cdr3_aa: CSARVRDNYGYTF; cdr3_nt: TGCAGTGCTAGAGTCAGGGATAACTATGGCTACACCTTC
j_call: TRBJ2-5; clone_size: many; d_call: .; v_call: TRBV7-2; cdr3_aa: CASSPRAGQETQYF; cdr3_nt: TGTGCCAGCAGCCCACGAGCGGGCCAAGAGACCCAGTACTTC
j_call: TRBJ2-7; clone_size: many; d_call: .; v_call: TRBV28; cdr3_aa: CASSFPRTLVSEQYF; cdr3_nt: TGTGCCAGCAGTTTCCCCCGGACCCTGGTATCCGAGCAGTACTTC
j_call: TRBJ1-3; clone_size: many; d_call: .; v_call: TRBV11-2; cdr3_aa: CASRDPRWGSGNTIYF; cdr3_nt: TGTGCCAGCAGGGATCCGAGGTGGGGGTCTGGAAACACCATATATTTT
j_call: TRBJ1-1; clone_size: many; d_call: .; v_call: TRBV5-6; cdr3_aa: CASQGNTEAFF; cdr3_nt: TGTGCCAGCCAGGGGAACACTGAAGCTTTCTTT
j_call: TRBJ2-7; clone_size: few; d_call: .; v_call: TRBV9; cdr3_aa: CASSPRSGHYEQYF; cdr3_nt: TGTGCCAGCAGCCCCAGGTCCGGGCACTACGAGCAGTACTTC
j_call: TRBJ2-5; clone_size: .; d_call: .; v_call: TRBV28; cdr3_aa: CASSFGQRIRETQYF; cdr3_nt: TGTGCCAGCAGTTTCGGACAGCGCATCCGGGAGACCCAGTACTTC
j_call: TRBJ1-1; clone_size: .; d_call: .; v_call: TRBV12-3/TRBV12-4; cdr3_aa: CASNEGGEAFF; cdr3_nt: TGTGCCAGCAATGAAGGTGGGGAAGCTTTCTTT
j_call: TRBJ2-5; clone_size: .; d_call: TRBD1; v_call: TRBV28; cdr3_aa: CASTPGQGQNQETQYF; cdr3_nt: TGTGCCAGCACACCAGGACAGGGACAAAACCAAGAGACCCAGTACTTC
j_call: TRBJ2-7; clone_size: many; d_call: .; v_call: TRBV28; cdr3_aa: CASISIGTRQVQYF; cdr3_nt: TGTGCCAGCATTTCTATCGGGACCAGGCAGGTGCAGTACTTC
j_call: TRBJ1-5; clone_size: many; d_call: .; v_call: TRBV28; cdr3_aa: CASSYGGGRQPQHF; cdr3_nt: TGTGCCAGCAGTTACGGGGGCGGTCGGCAGCCCCAGCATTTT
j_call: TRBJ2-7; clone_size: .; d_call: .; v_call: TRBV6-1; cdr3_aa: CASGRVFDEQYF; cdr3_nt: TGTGCCAGCGGGAGAGTATTCGACGAGCAGTACTTC
j_call: TRBJ2-5; clone_size: many; d_call: TRBD2; v_call: TRBV27; cdr3_aa: CASSLSGGAETQYF; cdr3_nt: TGTGCCAGCAGTTTATCGGGAGGGGCGGAGACCCAGTACTTC
j_call: TRBJ2-7; clone_size: many; d_call: TRBD1; v_call: TRBV6-5; cdr3_aa: CASSYSGQGLYF; cdr3_nt: TGTGCCAGCAGTTACTCGGGACAGGGTCTGTACTTC